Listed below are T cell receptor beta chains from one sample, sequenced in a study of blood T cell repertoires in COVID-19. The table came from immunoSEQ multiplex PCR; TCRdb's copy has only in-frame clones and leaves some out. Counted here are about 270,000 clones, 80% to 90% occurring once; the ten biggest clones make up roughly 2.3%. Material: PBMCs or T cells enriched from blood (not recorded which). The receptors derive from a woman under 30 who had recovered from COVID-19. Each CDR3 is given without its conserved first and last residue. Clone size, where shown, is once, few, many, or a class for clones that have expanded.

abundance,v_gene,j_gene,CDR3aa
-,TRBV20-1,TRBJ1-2,STGGAYGYT
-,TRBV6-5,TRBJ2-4,ASRSTGVGKNIQY
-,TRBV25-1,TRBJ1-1,ASSARQVSDEAF
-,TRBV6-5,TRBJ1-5,ASKPPGGNQPQH
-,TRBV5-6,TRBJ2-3,ASSIYRVSDTQY
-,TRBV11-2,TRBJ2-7,ASSFSGVYEQY
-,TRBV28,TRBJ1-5,ASRPQGRLFQPQH
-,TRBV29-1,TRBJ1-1,SVTKTGGVSLAF
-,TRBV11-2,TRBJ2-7,ASSSRQGSDEQY
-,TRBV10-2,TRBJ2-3,ASSETGLADTQY
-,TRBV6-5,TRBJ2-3,ASTHSAGGMDTQY
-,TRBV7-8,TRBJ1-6,ASSLVLGQGTPLH
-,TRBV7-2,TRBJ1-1,ASSLSYRQSEAF
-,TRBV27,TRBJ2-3,ASRRDSGTDTQY
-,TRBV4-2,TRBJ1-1,ASSIDGLFNTEAF
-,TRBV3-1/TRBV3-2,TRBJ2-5,ASSQDRGQGQETQY
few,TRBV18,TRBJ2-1,ASSPTSGGANEQF
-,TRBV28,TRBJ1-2,ASSTGSKIYEGYT
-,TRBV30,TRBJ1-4,AWSVFSGGTTNEKLF
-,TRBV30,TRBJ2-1,AWSVGSSGGYEQF
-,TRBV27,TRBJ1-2,ASSLLGGTGEDNYGYT
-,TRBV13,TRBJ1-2,ASSLGPLQGARTGYT
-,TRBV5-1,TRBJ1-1,ASSSTGRNTEAF
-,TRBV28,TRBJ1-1,ASIRGGLDTEAF
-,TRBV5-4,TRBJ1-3,ASSPNRGPLSGNTIY
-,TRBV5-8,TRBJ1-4,APRRGVFGKLF
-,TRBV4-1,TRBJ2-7,ASSQAAIGSYEQY
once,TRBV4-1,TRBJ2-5,ASSRWTAQETQY
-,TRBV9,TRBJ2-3,ASSAGGADTQY
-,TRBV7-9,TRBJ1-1,ASSLAVLEAF
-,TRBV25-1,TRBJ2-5,ASTTGTGVQETQY
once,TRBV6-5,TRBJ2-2,ASSQTGGGTGELF
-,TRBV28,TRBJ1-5,ASSGYSNQPQH
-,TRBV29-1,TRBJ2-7,SVVIAGPSYEQY
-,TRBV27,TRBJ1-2,ASSSGTGHGYT
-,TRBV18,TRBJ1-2,ASSPIEDRGRGYT
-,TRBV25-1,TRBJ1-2,ASSATGSGYT
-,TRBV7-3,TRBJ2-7,ASSPSGGYADEQY
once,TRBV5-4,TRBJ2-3,ASSLDAGLSGTDTQY
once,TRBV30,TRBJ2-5,AWSVKQGGGETQY
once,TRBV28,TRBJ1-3,ASSLRWGFGNTIY
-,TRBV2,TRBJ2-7,ASSALRDIYEQY
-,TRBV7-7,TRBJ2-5,ASSSGGQETQY
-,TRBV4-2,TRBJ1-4,ASSPTGGNEKLF
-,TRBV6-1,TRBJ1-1,ASSELTGKTEAF
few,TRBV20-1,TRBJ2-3,SASVPSADTQY
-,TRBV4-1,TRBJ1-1,ASSQDRGNTEAF
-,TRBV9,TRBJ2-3,ASSASPTSGSTDTQY